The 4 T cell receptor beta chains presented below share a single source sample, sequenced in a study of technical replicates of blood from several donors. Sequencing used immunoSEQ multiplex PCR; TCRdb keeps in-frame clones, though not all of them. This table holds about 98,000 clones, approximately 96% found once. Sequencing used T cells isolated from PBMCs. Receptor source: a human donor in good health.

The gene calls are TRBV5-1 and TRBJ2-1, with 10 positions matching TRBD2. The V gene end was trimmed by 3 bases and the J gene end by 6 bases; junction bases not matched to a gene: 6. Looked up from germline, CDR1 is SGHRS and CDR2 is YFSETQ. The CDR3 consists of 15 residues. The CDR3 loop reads CASSSGTSAANEQFF. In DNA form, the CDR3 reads TGCGCCAGCAGCTCCGGGACTAGCGCCGCCAATGAGCAGTTCTTC.

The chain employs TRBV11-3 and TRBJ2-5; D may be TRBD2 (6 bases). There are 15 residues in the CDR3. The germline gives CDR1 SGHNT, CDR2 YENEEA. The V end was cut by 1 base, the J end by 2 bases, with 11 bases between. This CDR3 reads CASSLAASEQETQYF. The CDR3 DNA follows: TGTGCCAGCAGCTTAGCGGCTAGCGAACAAGAGACCCAGTACTTC.

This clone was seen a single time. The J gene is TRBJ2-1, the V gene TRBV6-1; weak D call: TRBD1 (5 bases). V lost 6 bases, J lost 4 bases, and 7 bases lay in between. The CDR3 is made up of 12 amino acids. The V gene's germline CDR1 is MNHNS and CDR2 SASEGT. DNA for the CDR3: TGTGCCAGCAGGGGGCTTTACAATGAGCAGTTCTTC. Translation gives CASRGLYNEQFF.

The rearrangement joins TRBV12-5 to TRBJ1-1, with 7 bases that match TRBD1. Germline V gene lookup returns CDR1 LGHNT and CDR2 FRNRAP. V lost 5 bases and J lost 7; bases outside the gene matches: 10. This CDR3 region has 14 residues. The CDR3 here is CASGPRTGGLEAFF. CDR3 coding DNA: TGTGCTAGTGGTCCAAGGACAGGAGGACTTGAAGCTTTCTTT.